The subject of this entry is one T cell receptor (beta chain). As yet, its antigen is unknown. This sample stems from a study of cytomegalovirus exposure and HLA in healthy donors. Study observations and caveats: TCR association rates varied by HLA locus in a later analysis, with DRB1 highest and HLA-C lowest. Later analysis associated a missense DCLRE1C variant with TCR beta V- and J-gene trimming. With further analysis later on, most CMV-associated TCR beta chains appeared HLA-restricted.

This PCR relied on a set of 60 Vbeta primers and 13 Jbeta primers. Original methodology: A follow-up analysis tallied about 80 million unique TCR beta chains, roughly 10 million shared. Sequencing used immunoSEQ multiplex PCR; TCRdb keeps in-frame clones, though not all of them. V, J and clone size reflect that table, while D and trimming were determined from the DNA. The table for this sample gives about 91,000 clones. V was pared by 6 bases and J by 6 bases, with 6 bases of the junction left unmatched. CDR1 LGHNA and CDR2 YNFKEQ come from the germline V gene. This CDR3 region has 15 residues. This TCR was recovered from a woman aged 30 to 39 in good health and CMV-seronegative. This chain links TRBV4-2 with TRBJ2-1; 12 positions match TRBD2. Sample: PBMCs. For the CDR3, the DNA is TGTGCCAGCAGTCCTAGCGGGGGGGCTGGCAATGAGCAGTTCTTC. This sequence encodes CASSPSGGAGNEQFF.